The next 10 T cell receptor beta chains were all read from a single sample in a study of blood T cell repertoires in COVID-19. Method: immunoSEQ multiplex PCR; TCRdb's copy keeps in-frame clones and lacks some. This sample has about 200,000 clones; around 82% occur once, and the top ten carry 7% to 10%. The sample was peripheral blood. Source of these receptors: a woman in her forties or fifties with acute or convalescent COVID-19.

V is TRBV29-1 and J is TRBJ2-3; D perhaps matches TRBD1 (5 bases). The CDR3 spans 13 residues. Trimming took off 4 bases at V and 5 bases at J, with 13 bases between the two ends. Germline V gene data show CDR1 as SQVTM and CDR2 as ANQGSEA. DNA for the CDR3: TGCAGCGTTGGGGGCAGGGTTCAAGATACGCAGTATTTT. Translation gives CSVGGRVQDTQYF.

Only one count was recorded for this clone. The V call is TRBV27, the J call TRBJ1-1, with a tentative D call TRBD1 (5 bases). This CDR3 spans 13 amino acids. In germline, CDR1 is MNHEY, CDR2 SMNVEV (reference sequence). V gave up 8 bases and J gave up 0 bases, with 10 bases separating them. This CDR3 reads CASGGMLNTEAFF. The CDR3 DNA sequence: TGTGCCAGCGGGGGGATGCTGAACACTGAAGCTTTCTTT.

This clone was recorded a few times. The rearrangement joins TRBV19 to TRBJ1-2, with TRBD1 matching over 8 bases. The trim removed 5 bases at V and 4 bases at J, leaving 3 bases unmatched. The CDR3 has 13 amino acids. Germline CDR1 reads LNHDA; CDR2 reads SQIVND (reference sequence). This CDR3 is CASSGQGVYGYTF. CDR3 coding DNA: TGTGCCAGTAGTGGACAGGGAGTCTATGGCTACACCTTC.

V gene TRBV29-1 combines with J gene TRBJ2-3, with 8 bases matching TRBD2. After removal of 6 bases from V and 5 bases from J, the junction contained 13 bases not matched to a gene. The CDR3 consists of 15 residues. CDR1 and CDR2 (germline): SQVTM, ANQGSEA. The DNA for the CDR3 is TGCAGCGTCGCCCAGCTAGCGGGTATGGAAGATACGCAGTATTTT. It codes for CSVAQLAGMEDTQYF.

The chain links TRBV9 to TRBJ2-3; D is undetermined. The CDR3 spans 13 residues. V was trimmed by 0 bases and J by 6 bases, leaving 8 bases between them. Germline V lookup: CDR1 SGDLS, CDR2 YYNGEE. CDR3 amino acids: CASSVEAVDTQYF. The CDR3 DNA reads as TGTGCCAGCAGCGTAGAGGCGGTGGATACGCAGTATTTT.

This chain joins TRBV28 and TRBJ1-5, with D possibly matching TRBD1 (5 bases). Germline V gene lookup returns CDR1 MDHEN and CDR2 SYDVKM. The CDR3 runs to 16 residues. Trimming pared 5 bases from V and 4 bases from J, leaving 18 bases between. The CDR3: CASSLPMGQENQPQHF. The CDR3 DNA is TGTGCCAGCAGTCTACCCATGGGGCAGGAGAATCAGCCCCAGCATTTT. Looking up the rest from reference TRBV28 and TRBJ1-5 gives the full variable domain: DVKVTQSSRYLVKRTGEKVFLECVQDMDHENMFWYRQDPGLGLRLIYFSYDVKMKEKGDIPEGYSVSREKKERFSLILESASTNQTSMYLCASSLPMGQENQPQHFGDGTRLSIL.

CDR3 sequence: CASSPGLLSHEQYF. The CDR3 DNA sequence: TGTGCCAGTAGTCCTGGACTACTTTCCCACGAGCAGTACTTC. This chain joins TRBV19 and TRBJ2-7, with D tentatively TRBD2 (6 bases). The CDR3 has 14 residues. V was cut by 5 bases and J by 5 bases, with 16 bases left in between. Germline values: CDR1 LNHDA, CDR2 SQIVND (reference sequence).

The chain uses TRBV6-6 and TRBJ2-7, with no clear D. Germline CDR1 is MNHNY and CDR2 is SVGAGI (reference sequence). This CDR3 region has 13 residues. Trimming cost V 2 bases and J 4 bases, with 9 bases left between them. This chain's CDR3 is CASSYGIDYEQYF. The CDR3 bases are TGTGCCAGCAGTTACGGTATAGATTACGAGCAGTACTTC.

The chain combines TRBV25-1 with TRBJ2-3; a weak D match, TRBD1 (6 bases). This CDR3 comprises 18 residues. CDR1 and CDR2 (germline): MGHDK, SYGVNS. V dropped 1 base and J dropped 2 bases, with 19 bases sitting between them. The CDR3 coding sequence is TGTGCCAGCAGTGAATTGCCGGGACAAAAAGAGCCCACAGATACGCAGTATTTT. Its translation: CASSELPGQKEPTDTQYF.

This clone was found a few times. This sample also contains other DNA sequences that code for the same CDR3. The V gene is TRBV24-1, the J gene TRBJ2-2; 11 bases line up with TRBD1. The trim removed 4 bases at V and 3 bases at J, leaving 3 bases unmatched. The length of the CDR3 is 16 residues. Germline V CDR1 and CDR2: KGHDR, SFDVKD. The CDR3 bases are TGTGCCACCAGTGACCCGGGACAGGGGGACACCGGGGAGCTGTTTTTT. It codes for CATSDPGQGDTGELFF.